This T cell receptor beta chain is from a study of shared clonotypes between healthy human individuals. In the case of this clone: Other nucleotide sequences from this sample produce the same CDR3.

Trimming took 8 bases from V and 1 from J, leaving 12 bases between them. CDR3 length: 13 amino acids. Per germline, CDR1 SGHNT and CDR2 YENEEA. Profiled with immunoSEQ multiplex PCR; TCRdb holds only in-frame clones, not every one. The sample has millions of clones; roughly 94% are singletons. Material for sequencing was naive CD4+ T cells sorted from blood. Subset meaning: CD45RA+ positively selected. This receptor was obtained from a man between 18 and 35 years old in good health. The J gene is TRBJ2-7, the V gene TRBV11-3, with D maybe TRBD2 (6 bases). CDR3 DNA: TGTGCCAGCTCTTCCGGGGGTTCCTACGAGCAGTACTTC. Protein product: CASSSGGSYEQYF.